This TCR beta chain was observed in a study of brain T cells in children with intractable seizures. Study findings and constraints: Absence of clones before surgery may stem from lower sequencing depth. Only CDR3 sequence similarity suggested viral specificity, without known HCMV serostatus.

The method was immunoSEQ multiplex PCR; TCRdb's version includes in-frame clones alone and lacks a portion of them. The sample carries around 80,000 clones, 91% recorded once. To note about this clone: What it binds is unknown.

The sequence was collected from a girl aged 2 to 9 with Rasmussen encephalitis and intractable seizures. The specimen comprised peripheral blood, sampled at surgery.

The CDR3 spells CASKGGPGGNQPQHF. CDR3 DNA sequence: TGTGCCAGCAAGGGCGGCCCTGGGGGCAATCAGCCCCAGCATTTT. V gene TRBV2 combines with J gene TRBJ1-5; no reliable D call. CDR3 length equals 15 residues. Germline values: CDR1 SNHLY, CDR2 FYNNEI. V lost 7 bases, J lost 2 bases, and 15 bases lay in between.